Below, 15 T cell receptor beta chains from the same sample are listed, as sequenced in a study of PD-1 blockade in mismatch repair-deficient tumors. Generated by immunoSEQ multiplex PCR, the TCRdb table keeps only in-frame clones and is missing some. This repertoire shows 60,000 to 65,000 clones, about 91% found once; its top ten account for around 13%. The source material was peripheral blood, sampled 52 weeks after starting pembrolizumab. The origin of the receptors is an adult with mismatch repair-deficient cancer.

CDR3 loop: CASSTDRNSNQPQHF. CDR3 sequence (DNA): TGTGCCAGCAGTACGGATCGGAATAGCAATCAGCCCCAGCATTTT. The rearrangement links TRBV6-6 to TRBJ1-5; D not resolved. The CDR3 covers 15 residues. Trimming removed 5 bases at V and 0 bases at J, with 11 bases between. Germline V gene data show CDR1 as MNHNY and CDR2 as SVGAGI (reference sequence).

The chain has TRBV4-2 and TRBJ1-5; D possibly corresponds to TRBD1 (6 bases). Trimming took off 1 base at V and 7 bases at J, with 14 bases between the two ends. The CDR3 contains 15 residues. Germline V gene sequence: CDR1 LGHNA, CDR2 YNFKEQ. The chain's CDR3 is CASSQVQGTGQPQHF. The CDR3 DNA reads as TGTGCCAGCAGCCAAGTTCAGGGGACGGGGCAGCCCCAGCATTTT.

The rearrangement joins TRBV27 to TRBJ2-7, with 8 bases fitting TRBD2. Losses at the gene ends were 2 bases for V and 0 bases for J; bases not matched to a gene: 3. CDR1 and CDR2 from the germline V gene are MNHEY and SMNVEV (reference sequence). The CDR3 spans 15 residues. In DNA form, the CDR3 reads TGTGCCAGCAGTTTAGCTAGCGGGTCCTCCTACGAGCAGTACTTC. It yields the protein CASSLASGSSYEQYF.

The chain has TRBV5-1 and TRBJ2-1, with a weak D call TRBD2 (5 bases). Trimming cost V 0 bases and J 0 bases, with 10 bases left between them. This CDR3 contains 16 residues. Germline assignment: CDR1 SGHRS and CDR2 YFSETQ. CDR3 sequence reads: CASSLGAASSYNEQFF. DNA for the CDR3: TGCGCCAGCAGCTTGGGAGCGGCCAGCTCCTACAATGAGCAGTTCTTC.

V usage is TRBV7-8 and J usage is TRBJ1-2; TRBD1 agrees at 12 bases. CDR1 and CDR2 (germline): SGHVS, FQNEAQ. V trimming: 1 base; J trimming: 7 bases; junction bases outside the gene matches: 7. CDR3 size: 16 residues. DNA for the CDR3: TGTGCCAGCAGCTTAGTTCCCGGGACAGGGGGCTTTGGCTACACCTTC. Amino acids: CASSLVPGTGGFGYTF.

The chain is built from TRBV6-5 and TRBJ2-2; D gene uncertain. This CDR3 has 14 amino acids. Deletions cut 2 bases from V and 1 base from J, with 5 bases between. Germline-derived CDR1 and CDR2 are MNHEY and SVGAGI. CDR3: CASSYGVNTGELFF. The CDR3 DNA reads TGTGCCAGCAGTTACGGGGTGAACACCGGGGAGCTGTTTTTT.

This chain links TRBV30 with TRBJ2-1, with D possibly being TRBD1 or TRBD2 (5 bases each). The CDR3 spans 15 residues. V was cut by 0 bases and J by 8 bases, with 17 bases left in between. The germline V gene encodes CDR1 GTSNPN and CDR2 SVGIG (reference sequence). CDR3 in DNA: TGTGCCTGGAGTGTAGGGACCCTCTTAACCGATGAGCAGTTCTTC. Translated, it gives CAWSVGTLLTDEQFF.

The chain joins TRBV7-6 to TRBJ2-7; the match to TRBD2 covers 9 bases. V was clipped by 1 base and J by 2 bases; unmatched bases: 3. Germline V gene sequence: CDR1 SGHVS, CDR2 FNYEAQ. CDR3 length: 15 amino acids. The CDR3 sequence is CASSLEASGTYEQYF. In nucleotides, the CDR3 is TGTGCCAGCAGCTTAGAAGCTAGCGGGACCTACGAGCAGTACTTC.

This sequence joins TRBV9 and TRBJ2-2, with D perhaps matching TRBD2 (5 bases). Trimming took 2 bases from V and 0 from J, leaving 8 bases between them. The germline V gene encodes CDR1 SGDLS and CDR2 YYNGEE. The CDR3 is made up of 15 amino acids. CDR3 protein: CASSVRGSNTGELFF. DNA of the CDR3: TGTGCCAGCAGCGTGCGCGGGTCGAACACCGGGGAGCTGTTTTTT.

This chain uses TRBV9 with TRBJ2-5; 7 bases align to TRBD1. The length of the CDR3 is 16 residues. V lost 4 bases, J lost 4 bases, and 13 bases stayed unmatched. Germline lookup yields CDR1 SGDLS and CDR2 YYNGEE. CDR3 protein: CASSLGGRFVAETQYF. The CDR3 nucleotides read TGTGCCAGCAGCTTAGGGGGCCGTTTCGTAGCAGAGACCCAGTACTTC.

The chain couples TRBV4-1 to TRBJ2-1, with 9 bases that match TRBD2. The CDR3 spans 18 residues. V lost 0 bases to trimming and J lost 1 base; unmatched junction nucleotides: 7. Germline V lookup: CDR1 MGHRA, CDR2 YSYEKL. CDR3 protein: CASSQDGGRASSYNEQFF. CDR3 DNA sequence: TGCGCCAGCAGCCAAGACGGCGGGAGGGCCTCTTCCTACAATGAGCAGTTCTTC.

The rearrangement links TRBV27 to TRBJ2-2; the D is unclear. V lost 4 bases to trimming and J lost 5 bases, with 8 bases between them. Germline CDR1 MNHEY, CDR2 SMNVEV (reference sequence). This CDR3 comprises 13 residues. The CDR3 DNA reads as TGTGCCAGCAGTTACCCCTATACCGGGGAGCTGTTTTTT. Protein: CASSYPYTGELFF.

The CDR3 DNA sequence: TGTGCCAGCAGTGAAGCGGGGGCCATACCGGACGAAAAACTGTTTTTT. The encoded protein is CASSEAGAIPDEKLFF. The chain employs TRBV2 and TRBJ1-4; perhaps TRBD1 as D (6 bases). From germline, CDR1 is SNHLY and CDR2 FYNNEI. The CDR3 covers 16 residues. V was trimmed by 0 bases and J by 8 bases, leaving 16 bases between them.

V usage is TRBV19 and J usage is TRBJ1-2; 7 bases are a match to TRBD1. CDR3 length equals 17 residues. The germline CDR1 and CDR2 sequences are LNHDA and SQIVND (reference sequence). The ends lost 2 bases at V and 3 bases at J; junction bases unmatched: 12. The CDR3 protein is CASSIKFIQGGYYGYTF. The CDR3 nucleotides read TGTGCCAGTAGTATAAAATTTATCCAGGGGGGGTACTATGGCTACACCTTC.

V is TRBV5-5 and J is TRBJ1-2, with 11 bases fitting TRBD1. V lost 0 bases, J lost 7 bases, and 8 bases stayed unmatched. CDR3 length equals 16 residues. Germline V gene data show CDR1 as SGHKS and CDR2 as YYEKEE (reference sequence). CDR3 sequence reads: CASSLAQGQGAVGYTF. CDR3 sequence (DNA): TGTGCCAGCAGCTTGGCCCAAGGACAGGGGGCTGTTGGCTACACCTTC.